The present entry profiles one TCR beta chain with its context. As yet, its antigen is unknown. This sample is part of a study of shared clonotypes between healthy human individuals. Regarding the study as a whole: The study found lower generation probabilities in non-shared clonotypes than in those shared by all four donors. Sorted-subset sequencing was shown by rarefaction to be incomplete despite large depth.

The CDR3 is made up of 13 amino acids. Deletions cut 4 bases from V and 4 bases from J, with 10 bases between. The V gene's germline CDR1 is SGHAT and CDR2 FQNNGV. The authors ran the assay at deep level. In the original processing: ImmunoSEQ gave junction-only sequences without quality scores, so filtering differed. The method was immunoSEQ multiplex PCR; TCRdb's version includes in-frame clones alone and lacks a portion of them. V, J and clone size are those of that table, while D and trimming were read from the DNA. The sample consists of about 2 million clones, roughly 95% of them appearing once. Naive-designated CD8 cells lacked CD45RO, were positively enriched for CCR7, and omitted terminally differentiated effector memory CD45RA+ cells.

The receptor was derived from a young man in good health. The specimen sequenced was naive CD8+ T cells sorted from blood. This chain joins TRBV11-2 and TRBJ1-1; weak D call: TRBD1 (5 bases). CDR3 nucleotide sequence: TGTGCCAGCAGCTGGGGGGTGGGCACTGAAGCTTTCTTT. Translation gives CASSWGVGTEAFF.